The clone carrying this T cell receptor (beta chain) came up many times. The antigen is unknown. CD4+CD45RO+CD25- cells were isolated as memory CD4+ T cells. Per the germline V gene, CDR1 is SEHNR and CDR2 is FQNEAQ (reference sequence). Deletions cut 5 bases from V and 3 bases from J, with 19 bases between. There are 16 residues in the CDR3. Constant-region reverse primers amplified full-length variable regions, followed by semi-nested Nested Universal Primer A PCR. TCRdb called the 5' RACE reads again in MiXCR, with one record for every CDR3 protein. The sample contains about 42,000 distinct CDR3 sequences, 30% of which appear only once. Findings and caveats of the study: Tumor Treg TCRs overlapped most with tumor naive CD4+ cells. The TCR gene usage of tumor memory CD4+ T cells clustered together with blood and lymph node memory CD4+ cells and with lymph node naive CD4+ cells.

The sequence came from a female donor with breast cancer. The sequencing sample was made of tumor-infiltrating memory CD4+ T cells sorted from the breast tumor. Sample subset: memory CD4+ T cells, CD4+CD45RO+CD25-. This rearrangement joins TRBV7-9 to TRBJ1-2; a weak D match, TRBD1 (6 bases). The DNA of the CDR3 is TGTGCCAGCAGCCTTTCAGTGGGGGCTTTGCACTATGGCTACACCTTC. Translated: CASSLSVGALHYGYTF.